What follows describes a single TCR beta chain. Original methodology: Reference gene primer amplification in the assay estimated nucleated cell counts. Profiled with immunoSEQ multiplex PCR; TCRdb holds only in-frame clones, not every one. V and J calls and clone size are those listed in that table; D and trimming were worked out from the DNA. The sample lists about 68,000 clones, 86% occurring once. These data originate in a study of blood T cell repertoires in COVID-19. Across the study: PBMCs, B-cell-depleted T cells, or T cells were the source of the cDNA or gDNA that made up the material.

From germline, CDR1 is SEHNR and CDR2 FQNEAQ (reference sequence). Trimming cost V 5 bases and J 2 bases; bases outside gene matches: 9. The CDR3 sequence is 16 residues long. Specimen: peripheral blood. The source is a woman aged 55-75 years with acute or convalescent COVID-19. The gene calls are TRBV7-9 and TRBJ2-1, with 7 bases matching TRBD2. The CDR3 nucleotides read TGTGCCAGCAGCCCGAGAGAGGGAGGGCCCTACAATGAGCAGTTCTTC. Protein sequence: CASSPREGGPYNEQFF.